One sample yielded the 12 T cell receptor beta chains listed below, sequenced in a study of response to subunit inactivated influenza vaccine. In TCRdb, the RT-PCR reads were re-called with MiXCR into one record per CDR3 protein. Of about 780,000 distinct CDR3 sequences in the sample, approximately 18% were seen once. The starting material was PBMCs from blood, obtained around 5 days after vaccination. Every receptor here comes from a man between 50 and 59 years old who received an inactivated influenza vaccine.

Ten or more counts support this clonotype. The chain links TRBV12-3 or TRBV12-4 to TRBJ1-1, with a possible D match to TRBD1 (6 bases). This CDR3 region has 15 residues. V gave up 6 bases and J gave up 4 bases, with 18 bases separating them. DNA for the CDR3: TGTGCCAGCAGCTTAACCCAGGGGTTGGGCACTGAAGCTTTCTTT. Translation: CASSLTQGLGTEAFF.

This clonotype was counted ten times or more. V usage is TRBV7-2 and J usage is TRBJ2-1; the match to TRBD2 covers 15 bases. The V segment lost 4 bases and the J segment 6 bases; nucleotides outside the gene matches: 7. The germline V gene has CDR1 SGHTA and CDR2 FQGNSA. This CDR3 has 17 residues. The CDR3 DNA reads TGTGCCAGCAGCTCATTCATGGGACTAGCGGGAGGCAATGAGCAGTTCTTC. Translation gives CASSSFMGLAGGNEQFF.

The chain has TRBV4-3 and TRBJ2-1; TRBD2 matches at 10 bases. V lost 5 bases and J lost 2; bases outside the gene matches: 12. Germline values: CDR1 LGHNA, CDR2 YSLEER. This CDR3 region has 18 residues. The DNA of the CDR3 is TGCGCCAGCAGCTGGCGTGTCGAGCGGGAGGGTCCCTACAATGAGCAGTTCTTC. This encodes CASSWRVEREGPYNEQFF.

This chain connects TRBV30 to TRBJ2-1; either TRBD1 or TRBD2 may supply D (5 bases each). This CDR3 contains 15 residues. The V gene's germline CDR1 is GTSNPN and CDR2 SVGIG (reference sequence). Trimming took off 2 bases at V and 4 bases at J, with 15 bases between the two ends. CDR3 region: CAWSTPGRVYNEQFF. The CDR3 DNA reads TGTGCCTGGAGTACGCCGGGACGCGTTTACAATGAGCAGTTCTTC.

V usage is TRBV10-3 and J usage is TRBJ2-1; TRBD1 agrees at 11 bases. Losses at the gene ends were 2 bases for V and 7 bases for J; bases not matched to a gene: 7. The CDR3 totals 16 residues. Germline CDR1 reads ENHRY; CDR2 reads SYGVKD. DNA for the CDR3: TGTGCCATCAGTGAGCCAGGACAGGGGGCGGCAAATGAGCAGTTCTTC. It translates to CAISEPGQGAANEQFF.

The genes are TRBV4-2 and TRBJ2-5, with unresolved D. Trimming cost V 0 bases and J 4 bases, with 12 bases left between them. This CDR3 is built from 15 residues. The germline V gene encodes CDR1 LGHNA and CDR2 YNFKEQ. In nucleotides, the CDR3 is TGTGCCAGCAGCCAAGATAGGGCAAACGCAGAGACCCAGTACTTC. This sequence encodes CASSQDRANAETQYF.

V is TRBV3-1 and J is TRBJ2-5; no clear D gene. V was pared by 5 bases and J by 1 base, with 14 bases between. This CDR3 spans 15 amino acids. Per the germline V gene, CDR1 is LGHDT and CDR2 is YNNKEL (reference sequence). In DNA form, the CDR3 reads TGTGCCAGCAGCTACTCACAGATCGTCCAAGAGACCCAGTACTTC. It encodes CASSYSQIVQETQYF.

The genes are TRBV7-9 and TRBJ1-4, with D possibly being TRBD1 (5 bases). The germline CDR1 and CDR2 sequences are SEHNR and FQNEAQ (reference sequence). There are 12 residues in the CDR3. The V end was cut by 8 bases, the J end by 8 bases, with 12 bases between. CDR3 amino acids: CASGPKGEKLFF. The CDR3, as DNA: TGTGCCAGCGGGCCAAAGGGGGAAAAACTGTTTTTT. Combining the CDR3 with reference TRBV7-9 and TRBJ1-4 gives the whole variable domain DTGVSQNPRHKITKRGQNVTFRCDPISEHNRLYWYRQTLGQGPEFLTYFQNEAQLEKSRLLSDRFSAERPKGSFSTLEIQRTEQGDSAMYLCASGPKGEKLFFGSGTQLSVL.

This sequence joins TRBV19 and TRBJ2-7; the D gene is possibly TRBD2 (6 bases). The CDR3 is 12 amino acids. The V gene lost 9 bases and the J gene lost 3 bases, with 12 bases spanning the gap. Germline V gives CDR1 LNHDA, CDR2 SQIVND (reference sequence). The CDR3: CASGATSYEQYF. Written as DNA, the CDR3 is TGTGCCAGCGGGGCGACTAGCTACGAGCAGTACTTC.

This clonotype turned up a few times. The J gene is TRBJ2-1, the V gene TRBV6-1; 7 bases agree with TRBD2. Germline trimming cut 0 bases from V and 7 bases from J; bases unmatched to any gene: 15. Germline V gene lookup returns CDR1 MNHNS and CDR2 SASEGT. The CDR3 is made up of 18 amino acids. The CDR3 loop reads CASSEASYLSAGVNEQFF. CDR3 DNA: TGTGCCAGCAGTGAAGCGAGTTATCTCTCCGCGGGGGTTAATGAGCAGTTCTTC.

This clonotype was found many times. This chain uses TRBV15 with TRBJ1-1, with D possibly matching TRBD1 (6 bases). The V and J ends lost 4 bases and 8 bases respectively, with 20 bases between them. The V gene's germline CDR1 is LNHNV and CDR2 YYDKDF (reference sequence). The CDR3 totals 15 residues. In nucleotides, the CDR3 is TGTGCCACCAGCATAAGGGGGGATTATACGCTGGAAGCTTTCTTT. Translation gives CATSIRGDYTLEAFF.

This clonotype was found many times. This rearrangement joins TRBV13 to TRBJ2-7; 7 positions match TRBD1. The CDR3 runs 16 residues. V shed 3 bases, J shed 5 bases, and the junction held 13 bases outside the gene matches. The germline gives CDR1 PRHDT, CDR2 FYEKMQ (reference sequence). The CDR3 DNA reads TGTGCCAGCAGCTTTATGGACAGGTTGACTGGCAACGAGCAGTACTTC. Its translation: CASSFMDRLTGNEQYF. The whole variable domain, filled in from reference TRBV13 and TRBJ2-7, reads AAGVIQSPRHLIKEKRETATLKCYPIPRHDTVYWYQQGPGQDPQFLISFYEKMQSDKGSIPDRFSAQQFSDYHSELNMSSLELGDSALYFCASSFMDRLTGNEQYFGPGTRLTVT.